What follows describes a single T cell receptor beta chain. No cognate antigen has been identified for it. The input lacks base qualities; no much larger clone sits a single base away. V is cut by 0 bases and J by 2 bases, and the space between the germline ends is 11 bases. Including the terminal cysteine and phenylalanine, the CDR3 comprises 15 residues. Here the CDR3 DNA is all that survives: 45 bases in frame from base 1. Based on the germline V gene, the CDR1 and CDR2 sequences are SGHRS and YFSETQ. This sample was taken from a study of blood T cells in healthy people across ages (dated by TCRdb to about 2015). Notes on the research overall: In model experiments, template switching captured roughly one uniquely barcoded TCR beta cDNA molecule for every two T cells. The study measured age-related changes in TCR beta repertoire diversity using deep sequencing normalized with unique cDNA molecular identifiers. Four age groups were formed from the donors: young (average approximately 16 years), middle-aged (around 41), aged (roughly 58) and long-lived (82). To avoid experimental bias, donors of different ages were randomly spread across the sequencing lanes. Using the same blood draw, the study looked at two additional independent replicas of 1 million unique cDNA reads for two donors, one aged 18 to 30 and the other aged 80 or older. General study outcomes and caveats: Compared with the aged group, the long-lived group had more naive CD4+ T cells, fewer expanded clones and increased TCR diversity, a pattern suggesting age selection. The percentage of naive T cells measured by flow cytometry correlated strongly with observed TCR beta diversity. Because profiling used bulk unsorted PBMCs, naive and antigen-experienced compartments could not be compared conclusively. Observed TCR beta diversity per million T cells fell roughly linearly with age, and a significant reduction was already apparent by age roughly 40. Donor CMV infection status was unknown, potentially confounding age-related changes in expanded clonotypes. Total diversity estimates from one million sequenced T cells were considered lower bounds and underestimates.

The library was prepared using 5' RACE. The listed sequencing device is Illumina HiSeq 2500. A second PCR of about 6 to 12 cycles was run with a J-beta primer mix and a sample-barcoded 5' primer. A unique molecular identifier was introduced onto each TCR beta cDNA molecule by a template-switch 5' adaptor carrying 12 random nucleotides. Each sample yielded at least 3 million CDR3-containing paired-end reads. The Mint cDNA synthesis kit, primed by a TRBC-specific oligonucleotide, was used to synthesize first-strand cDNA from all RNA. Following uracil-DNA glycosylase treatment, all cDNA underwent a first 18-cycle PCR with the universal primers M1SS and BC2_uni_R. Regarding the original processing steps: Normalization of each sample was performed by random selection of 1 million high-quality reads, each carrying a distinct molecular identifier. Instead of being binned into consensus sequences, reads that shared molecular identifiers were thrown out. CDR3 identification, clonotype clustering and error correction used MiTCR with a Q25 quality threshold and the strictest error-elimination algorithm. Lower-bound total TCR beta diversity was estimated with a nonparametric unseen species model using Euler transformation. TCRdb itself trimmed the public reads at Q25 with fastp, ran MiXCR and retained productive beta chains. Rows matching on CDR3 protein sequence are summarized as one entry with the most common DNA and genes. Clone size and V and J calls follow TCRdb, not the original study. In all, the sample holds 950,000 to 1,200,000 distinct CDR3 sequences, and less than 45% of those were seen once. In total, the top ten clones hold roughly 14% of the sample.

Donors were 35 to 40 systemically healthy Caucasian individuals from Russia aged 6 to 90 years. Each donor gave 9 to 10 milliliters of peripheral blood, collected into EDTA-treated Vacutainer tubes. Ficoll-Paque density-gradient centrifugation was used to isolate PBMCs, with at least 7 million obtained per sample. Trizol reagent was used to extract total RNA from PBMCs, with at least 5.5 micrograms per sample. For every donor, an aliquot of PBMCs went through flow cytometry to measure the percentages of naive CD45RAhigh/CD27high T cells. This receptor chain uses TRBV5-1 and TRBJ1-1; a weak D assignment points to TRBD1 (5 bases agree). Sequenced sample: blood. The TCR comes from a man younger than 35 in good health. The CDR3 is CASSLDPGGNTEAFF. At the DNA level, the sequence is TGCGCCAGCAGCTTGGATCCGGGGGGAAACACTGAAGCTTTCTTT.